These 28 T cell receptor beta chains originate from one sample sequenced in a study of tumor-infiltrating lymphocytes in oesophageal squamous cell carcinoma. TCRdb passed the PCR reads through MiXCR, listing each CDR3 protein once. The repertoire holds roughly 23,000 distinct CDR3 sequences, around 37% seen once, with over 15% in the top ten. The material sequenced was esophageal tumor tissue. The receptors come from a female donor with esophageal squamous cell carcinoma.

This chain joins TRBV7-3 and TRBJ2-6, with 7 positions matching TRBD1. The DNA end is a closer match to TRBJ2-5, so the J assignment may be wrong. This CDR3 spans 14 amino acids. The germline V gene encodes CDR1 SGHTA and CDR2 FQGTGA. The CDR3 DNA sequence: TGTGCCAGCAGAATGAAGGGGGCGCCGGAGACCCAGTACTTC. Translation: CASRMKGAPETQYF.

The table lists this clonotype with a few counts. The CDR3 does not close with the conserved phenylalanine or tryptophan, likely indicating a read error. No DNA is shown, since the ends of the CDR3 on it are uncertain; the CDR3 is the one TCRdb lists. The V call is TRBV7-3, the J call TRBJ2-1. The V gene's germline CDR1 is SGHTA and CDR2 FQGTGA. The CDR3 comprises 9 residues, both ends counted. CDR3: CASSLCVTL.

The chain employs TRBV6-2 or TRBV6-3 and TRBJ1-1; D is uncertain. The CDR3 loop spans 15 amino acids. Germline values: CDR1 MNHEY, CDR2 SVGEGT. V dropped 0 bases and J dropped 0 bases, with 8 bases sitting between them. CDR3 region: CASSYSQSVNTEAFF. CDR3 nucleotides: TGTGCCAGCAGTTACTCACAGAGTGTGAACACTGAAGCTTTCTTT.

In this sample, this clonotype is medium-sized (0.01 to 0.1%). V and J are TRBV10-3 and TRBJ2-1, with 12 bases lining up with TRBD2. The V segment lost 8 bases and the J segment 4 bases; nucleotides outside the gene matches: 6. The CDR3 consists of 15 residues. The V gene's germline CDR1 is ENHRY and CDR2 SYGVKD. CDR3 nucleotide sequence: TGTGCCATCGGGGGACTAGCGGGCGCTTACAATGAGCAGTTCTTC. This sequence encodes CAIGGLAGAYNEQFF.

This clonotype was observed many times. The chain employs TRBV6-6 and TRBJ1-5, with D unclear. The CDR3 runs to 15 residues. V dropped 2 bases and J dropped 0 bases, with 8 bases sitting between them. From germline, CDR1 is MNHNY and CDR2 SVGAGI (reference sequence). The CDR3 spells CASSYRADSNQPQHF. In DNA, the CDR3 is TGTGCCAGCAGTTACAGGGCAGATAGCAATCAGCCCCAGCATTTT.

The chain is built from TRBV6-1 and TRBJ2-1, with D hard to call. Trimming cost V 5 bases and J 0 bases, with 11 bases left between them. Germline lookup yields CDR1 MNHNS and CDR2 SASEGT. The CDR3 is made up of 15 amino acids. The CDR3 bases are TGTGCCAGCAGTTATACGGAAAGCTCCTACAATGAGCAGTTCTTC. It specifies CASSYTESSYNEQFF.

The rearrangement links TRBV30 to TRBJ1-1; TRBD1 is a possible D gene (6 bases). V lost 5 bases, J lost 4 bases, and 8 bases lay in between. The V gene's germline CDR1 is GTSNPN and CDR2 SVGIG (reference sequence). This CDR3 has 11 residues. The CDR3 protein is CAWGGGTEAFF. In DNA form, the CDR3 reads TGTGCCTGGGGAGGGGGCACTGAAGCTTTCTTT.

Notes on this clonotype: Here the CDR3 omits its conserved ending phenylalanine or tryptophan, so a read error is the likely source. No DNA is shown, since the ends of the CDR3 on it are uncertain; the CDR3 is the one TCRdb lists. The chain joins TRBV12-3 or TRBV12-4 to TRBJ2-1; TRBD2 is the table's D call and was not checked against the DNA. The CDR3 length equals 13 residues, ends included. The CDR3 sequence: CAIGGGGGYTFGS.

This clonotype is classed as medium-sized. The genes are TRBV24-1 and TRBJ2-3, with a possible D match to TRBD2 (5 bases). Germline V CDR1 and CDR2: KGHDR, SFDVKD. The CDR3 length is 12 residues. The V end lost 4 bases, the J end lost 6 bases, and 7 bases lay between the germline ends. The CDR3 DNA reads TGTGCCACCAGTGAGTGGGAGGATACGCAGTATTTT. Its protein product is CATSEWEDTQYF.

The table lists this clonotype with many counts. This chain uses TRBV2 with TRBJ1-1, with D perhaps TRBD1 (6 bases). This CDR3 is 14 amino acids long. Germline V lookup: CDR1 SNHLY, CDR2 FYNNEI. V lost 7 bases, J lost 1 base, and 13 bases lay in between. The chain's CDR3 is CASIWTDPNTEAFF. CDR3 nucleotides: TGTGCCAGCATTTGGACAGACCCGAACACTGAAGCTTTCTTT.

Of note for this clonotype: Without the conserved terminal phenylalanine or tryptophan, this CDR3 likely stems from a read error. The DNA is left out, because the CDR3 cannot be placed on it with certainty; the CDR3 is given as TCRdb lists it. The chain combines TRBV28 with TRBJ2-1. Germline lookup yields CDR1 MDHEN and CDR2 SYDVKM. Counting both end residues, the CDR3 totals 15 amino acids. This CDR3 reads CASRLSTNYGYTFGS.

The genes are TRBV7-2 and TRBJ2-1; 7 bases are shared with TRBD1. Matching the DNA end better, TRBJ2-7 makes the J call doubtful. Germline lookup yields CDR1 SGHTA and CDR2 FQGNSA. The CDR3 is made up of 16 amino acids. In DNA, the CDR3 is TGTGCCAGCAGCTTAGCAACAGGGGCCTTCTCCTACGAGCAGTACTTC. Translation: CASSLATGAFSYEQYF.

The chain is built from TRBV6-8 and TRBJ2-5; D perhaps matches TRBD1 (5 bases). The J call may be in error: the DNA end matches TRBJ2-1 better. Germline V gene sequence: CDR1 MNHGY, CDR2 SAAAGT. The CDR3 is 12 amino acids. The DNA of the CDR3 is TGTGCCAGCAGTTACTATCGTGGGGCGCAGTTCTTC. This sequence encodes CASSYYRGAQFF.

The chain couples TRBV7-8 to TRBJ2-3, with D possibly being TRBD1 (5 bases). Gene TRBJ2-1 matches the end of the DNA better, so the J call may be wrong. This CDR3 has 15 amino acids. Germline-derived CDR1 and CDR2 are SGHVS and FQNEAQ. Here the CDR3 DNA reads TGTGCCAGCAGCTTAATGGGGCCGTCCTACAATGAGCAGTTCTTC. Its translation: CASSLMGPSYNEQFF.

This clonotype was recorded once. The chain recombines TRBV29-1 with TRBJ1-1; 7 bases are a match to TRBD1. The germline V gene encodes CDR1 SQVTM and CDR2 ANQGSEA. CDR3 length: 13 residues. After removal of 7 bases from V and 0 bases from J, the junction contained 5 bases not matched to a gene. In nucleotides, the CDR3 is TGCAGCGCTCGACAGGGAATGAACACTGAAGCTTTCTTT. Translating it yields CSARQGMNTEAFF.

Concerning this clonotype: One end of the junction does not line up with germline, which may come from a read error. The chain has TRBV7-2 and TRBJ1-6, with D possibly being TRBD1 (5 bases). The CDR3 sequence is 15 residues long. Per germline, CDR1 SGHTA and CDR2 FQGNSA. The CDR3 bases are TGTGCCAGCAGCCCCCGGACTAACGGGACTCGCGAGCAGTACTTT. Translation: CASSPRTNGTREQYF. Complete variable domain (other parts from reference TRBV7-2 and TRBJ1-6): GAGVSQSPSNKVTEKGKDVELRCDPISGHTALYWYRQSLGQGLEFLIYFQGNSAPDKSGLPSDRFSAERTGGSVSTLTIQRTQQEDSAVYLCASSPRTNGTREQYFGNGTRLTVT.

V usage is TRBV3-1 and J usage is TRBJ2-5; possible D gene TRBD1, 5 bases. The CDR3 is 14 residues long. Trimming stripped 5 bases from V and 4 bases from J, with 14 bases between. Germline lookup yields CDR1 LGHDT and CDR2 YNNKEL (reference sequence). The chain's CDR3 is CASSYQGGVETQYF. The CDR3 bases are TGTGCCAGCAGCTATCAGGGTGGGGTAGAGACCCAGTACTTC.

This clonotype was seen at least ten times. This chain uses TRBV28 with TRBJ1-1; 8 bases match TRBD1. CDR3 size: 17 residues. Looked up from germline, CDR1 is MDHEN and CDR2 is SYDVKM. Losses at the gene ends were 4 bases for V and 1 base for J; bases not matched to a gene: 11. CDR3 sequence: CASSSTGTGDQNTEAFF. In nucleotides, the CDR3 is TGTGCCAGCAGTTCCACCGGGACAGGAGACCAGAACACTGAAGCTTTCTTT.

The chain combines TRBV12-3 or TRBV12-4 with TRBJ2-7; D is perhaps TRBD2 (5 bases). Deletions cut 6 bases from V and 7 bases from J, with 22 bases between. The CDR3 has 15 amino acids. The CDR3 coding sequence is TGTGCCAGCAGGCGGACTCTTAACTCCTACAATGAGCAGTACTTC. Translated: CASRRTLNSYNEQYF.

In this sample, this clonotype turned up many times. V is TRBV7-9 and J is TRBJ2-7, with D possibly matching TRBD1 (6 bases). CDR3 length equals 15 residues. V was shortened by 4 bases and J by 6 bases, with 19 bases between the two germline ends. Looked up from germline, CDR1 is SEHNR and CDR2 is FQNEAQ (reference sequence). Here the CDR3 DNA reads TGTGCCAGCAGCTCCTCAACAGGGTTTGGCATCGAGCAGTACTTC. Its protein product is CASSSSTGFGIEQYF.

This clonotype was seen repeatedly, ten times or more. A much larger clone lies a single base off, so this may be a read error. This chain links TRBV7-2 with TRBJ2-7; 11 bases fit TRBD2. V lost 4 bases, J lost 7 bases, and 9 bases stayed unmatched. Germline values: CDR1 SGHTA, CDR2 FQGNSA. The CDR3 is 15 residues long. The CDR3 reads CASSYTSGSVYEQYF. The DNA for the CDR3 is TGTGCCAGCAGCTACACTAGCGGGAGTGTCTATGAGCAGTACTTC.

This clonotype was found once. A clone one base away is much larger, so this may be a read error. The V gene is TRBV5-1, the J gene TRBJ2-6; D ambiguous. The end of the DNA is better explained by TRBJ2-7, so the J call may be wrong. Germline V gives CDR1 SGHRS, CDR2 YFSETQ. This CDR3 region has 14 residues. The CDR3: CASSLEVGGSEQYF. CDR3 DNA sequence: TGCGCCAGCAGCTTGGAGGTTGGTGGGTCCGAGCAGTACTTC.

This rearrangement joins TRBV6-1 to TRBJ1-1; D uncertain. The better agreement between TRBJ2-7 and the DNA end casts doubt on the J call. The CDR3 has 11 amino acids. Per germline, CDR1 MNHNS and CDR2 SASEGT. Here the CDR3 DNA reads TGTGCCAGCAATTCGGGCTACGAGCAGTACTTC. The encoded protein is CASNSGYEQYF.

In this sample, this clonotype turned up a few times. This sequence joins TRBV7-6 and TRBJ2-1, with D perhaps being TRBD1 or TRBD2 (5 bases each). The CDR3 covers 19 residues. Germline CDR1 and CDR2: SGHVS and FNYEAQ. V was trimmed by 6 bases and J by 9 bases, leaving 33 bases between them. The CDR3 here is CASSQSDGLATVGQFEQFF. DNA for the CDR3: TGTGCCAGCAGTCAAAGCGACGGACTGGCCACGGTAGGACAATTTGAGCAGTTCTTC.

This clonotype was detected ten times or more. The junction departs from the called germline gene at one end, perhaps through a read error. The chain links TRBV6-1 to TRBJ2-4, with 7 bases fitting TRBD1. The CDR3 is made up of 15 amino acids. The germline CDR1 and CDR2 sequences are MNHNS and SASEGT. In DNA, the CDR3 is TGTGCCAGCAGCCCACCCGGGACAGTAGGTTCACCCCTCCACTTC. This encodes CASSPPGTVGSPLHF.

This clonotype has ten or more counts. V usage is TRBV5-1 and J usage is TRBJ1-6; the match to TRBD1 covers 8 bases. The CDR3 is 14 amino acids. Germline CDR1 SGHRS, CDR2 YFSETQ. Trimming removed 4 bases from V and 7 bases from J; junction bases left unmatched: 4. CDR3 residues: CASSVQGVNSPLHF. The CDR3 nucleotides are TGCGCCAGCAGCGTACAGGGGGTCAATTCACCCCTCCACTTT.

In its sample, this clonotype ranks as medium-sized. The chain carries TRBV7-8 and TRBJ1-1, with a weak D call TRBD1 (6 bases). The CDR3 is made up of 15 amino acids. V lost 2 bases and J lost 4, with 14 bases in between. Germline CDR1 and CDR2: SGHVS and FQNEAQ. CDR3 in DNA: TGTGCCAGCAGCTTACTTCGGGGGGCGATCACTGAAGCTTTCTTT. It encodes CASSLLRGAITEAFF.

Only one count was recorded for this clonotype. The chain employs TRBV20-1 and TRBJ2-3, with D perhaps TRBD2 (6 bases). Trimming cost V 3 bases and J 2 bases, with 9 bases left between them. CDR1 and CDR2 from the germline V gene are DFQATT and SNEGSKA (reference sequence). This CDR3 has 13 residues. CDR3: CSASRETTDTQYF. The CDR3 nucleotides read TGCAGTGCTAGCCGGGAGACCACAGATACGCAGTATTTT.